This T cell receptor beta chain appears in the sequencing data of a study of shared clonotypes between healthy human individuals (dated by TCRdb to 2018 to 2021). About the full investigation: The cohort included a few men and a couple of women between 18 and 49 years of age. Leukapheresis yielded between about 0.94 and 9.5 billion PBMCs per donor. Blood TCR repertoires of several healthy adults were deeply sequenced to estimate repertoire size and the extent of clonotype sharing between individuals. For each donor, CD4 naive and CD4 memory were each given three plates, CD8 naive was given two plates, and CD8 memory was given one plate. To increase sequencing depth and limit assay-specific biases, different laboratories used diverse techniques to prepare libraries and sequence TCR repertoires. Points the paper makes about the study in general: Incomplete sequencing was indicated by rarefaction of sorted-subset datasets, despite the large sequencing depth. Pairwise subsampling led to the expectation that sequencing depth would affect the degree of clonotype sharing among donors. Compared with non-shared clonotypes, the clonotypes found in all four sorted-subset donors had higher generation probabilities. Naive subsets generally had larger estimated clonotype richness than memory subsets did. Sampling was limited to blood, and TCR repertoires in tissue likely differ from TCR repertoires in blood. Roughly 5.2% of naive CD4, 3.5% of naive CD8, approximately 2.2% of memory CD4, and 0.35% to 0.5% of memory CD8 clonotypes were shared across several donors. The small number of donors limited the genetic and exposure-history diversity represented.

With regard to this clone: Its antigen is still unknown. No much larger clone is present one base from it, and per-base qualities are unavailable.

Using the deep immunoSEQ assay, multiplex PCR amplified TCR CDR3 regions from genomic DNA. Genomic DNA extracted from each cell subset was distributed evenly over all wells of several immunoSEQ 96-well plates, and each plate served as one replicate. For sorted subsets, approximately 190 ng of genomic DNA, equivalent to 30,000 or so T cell genomes, went into each replicate PCR. The purified libraries were quantified using a Qubit 3.0 fluorometer, sized with a Bioanalyzer 2100, and then quantified again using the KAPA Library Quantification kit. A separate single-read 150-cycle Illumina NextSeq 550 flow cell was used to sequence each immunoSEQ 96-well plate. Processing in the source paper ran as follows. Because only junctional sequences without quality scores were contained in the immunoSEQ output, filtering matching that applied to full-length reads could not be performed. To assign V/J genes and CDR3, sequences were annotated against IMGT germline references using PyIR, a Python wrapper for IgBLAST v1.9. Reads with weak V/J assignments (E-value above 1e-6), missing CDR3, stop codons, out-of-frame junctions, or ambiguous translated residues were removed. A V3J clonotype was defined by an identical inferred V gene, J gene, and CDR3 amino acid sequence. Percentage overlap between repertoires was computed as shared unique clonotypes divided by the size of the smaller repertoire. Three approaches were used to assess repertoire richness: RTK rarefaction, the Chao1 estimator, and Recon v2.1 estimates of unobserved clonotypes. Generation probabilities were computed with OLGA for all TCRbeta clonotypes obtained by the gDNA method from four donors. The table was pulled from immuneACCESS by TCRdb, which kept in-frame rearrangements only. Such tables lose some clones; where checked, under half of the loss comes from unresolved V genes, and the rest has no known cause. V, J and clone size are those of that table, while D and trimming were read from the DNA. The sample includes 2,500,000 or so clones, with approximately 93% observed a single time. The biggest ten clones account for about 0.38% of the sample.

Healthy HIV-negative adults with no recently reported acute infections or vaccinations were included as donors. Only Caucasian adults living in Nashville, Tennessee, USA were represented among the donors. CD4+ T cells were enriched by magnetic negative selection, after which naive cells were positively selected on CD45RA and the negative fraction was taken as the memory subset. Blood was collected by leukapheresis, and PBMCs were isolated by Ficoll-Histopaque density gradient centrifugation and then cryopreserved in liquid nitrogen vapor phase. Purity and quantity of every magnetically sorted T cell population were checked by analytical flow cytometry. Genomic DNA was isolated from each sorted fraction and quantified by UV absorbance on a Nanodrop 2000c. The CDR3 numbers 12 residues from cysteine through phenylalanine. The retained sequence is limited to the CDR3, 36 bases, with the frame set at the first base. The germline V gene gives CDR1 as MDHEN and CDR2 as SYDVKM.

Sequenced material: naive CD4+ T cells from PBMCs. What the cell subset or site label conveys for this sample: CD45RA+ positively selected. This TCR derives from a man between 18 and 29 years old in good health. Some clones in this sample may be carry-over from other donors' samples. The receptor chain draws on TRBV28 and TRBJ2-5; there is no confident call for the D gene. The closer fit of TRBJ2-7 to the DNA end suggests the J call may be wrong. The nucleotides read TGTGCCAGCAGTTTGGTTATTTACGAGCAGTACTTC. This sequence encodes CASSLVIYEQYF.